Each of the 14 T cell receptor beta chains below was sequenced from the same sample in a study of blood T cells in healthy people across ages. The second PCR ran about 6 to 11 cycles with a sample-barcoded 5' primer and J-beta primers. TCRdb re-analysed the 5' RACE reads in MiXCR, keeping a single row per CDR3 protein. The table records roughly 1.9 million distinct CDR3 sequences, about 39% of them present only once. The specimen was blood. These receptors all come from a human donor in good health.

This sequence joins TRBV20-1 and TRBJ2-3, with 7 positions matching TRBD2. Per the germline V gene, CDR1 is DFQATT and CDR2 is SNEGSKA (reference sequence). With 2 bases clipped from V and 4 bases from J, the junction kept 9 bases outside the gene matches. The CDR3 has 15 residues. For the CDR3, the DNA is TGCAGTGCTAGAACCAAAAGCGGGGCCCCAGATACGCAGTATTTT. Translating gives CSARTKSGAPDTQYF.

This clonotype occurred a few times. CDR3 in DNA: TGCGCCAGCAGCTTCACAGGACAGGAGAATAATGAAAAACTGTTTTTT. This codes for CASSFTGQENNEKLFF. This chain joins TRBV5-1 and TRBJ1-4, with TRBD1 matching 7 bases. The ends lost 2 bases at V and 4 bases at J; junction bases unmatched: 8. There are 16 residues in the CDR3. Per germline, CDR1 SGHRS and CDR2 YFSETQ.

This clonotype was counted between two and nine times. This sequence joins TRBV12-5 and TRBJ2-5; the match to TRBD1 covers 9 bases. CDR3 length: 15 residues. Germline loops: CDR1 LGHNT, CDR2 FRNRAP. After removal of 5 bases from V and 2 bases from J, the junction contained 6 bases not matched to a gene. CDR3: CASGPGQGLQETQYF. The CDR3 DNA follows: TGTGCTAGTGGTCCGGGACAGGGATTACAAGAGACCCAGTACTTC.

V usage is TRBV4-2 and J usage is TRBJ2-1; D tentatively fits TRBD1 or TRBD2 (5 bases each). In germline, CDR1 is LGHNA, CDR2 YNFKEQ. V lost 1 base and J 10 bases, leaving 14 bases between the germline ends. The CDR3 has 14 amino acids. CDR3 in DNA: TGTGCCAGCAGCCAAGTAGTTCGGGGCTGGGAGCAGTTCTTC. Its translation: CASSQVVRGWEQFF.

The rearrangement joins TRBV7-3 to TRBJ1-1, with D possibly TRBD1 on 5 matching bases. The ends were cut back, 4 bases at V and 3 bases at J, with 9 bases in the middle. The germline V gene has CDR1 SGHTA and CDR2 FQGTGA. The CDR3 runs to 13 residues. CDR3 sequence reads: CASSWMGDTEAFF. DNA of the CDR3: TGTGCCAGCAGCTGGATGGGGGACACTGAAGCTTTCTTT.

The J gene is TRBJ1-1, the V gene TRBV5-6, with TRBD1 matching over 9 bases. Germline CDR1 and CDR2: SGHDT and YYEEEE. The CDR3 loop spans 14 amino acids. With 3 bases clipped from V and 5 bases from J, the junction kept 5 bases outside the gene matches. This CDR3 reads CASSWGTGLTEAFF. The CDR3, as DNA: TGTGCCAGCAGCTGGGGGACAGGGTTGACTGAAGCTTTCTTT.

The J gene is TRBJ2-5, the V gene TRBV29-1; D is perhaps TRBD2 (5 bases). The CDR3 extends over 12 amino acids. CDR1 and CDR2 from the germline V gene are SQVTM and ANQGSEA. The V end lost 8 bases, the J end lost 5 bases, and 15 bases lay between the germline ends. The CDR3 DNA follows: TGCAGCATGGTGGACTTCAGGGAGACCCAGTACTTC. Its translation is CSMVDFRETQYF.

The rearrangement links TRBV20-1 to TRBJ2-6; D is undetermined. Germline CDR1 reads DFQATT; CDR2 reads SNEGSKA (reference sequence). The CDR3 is made up of 15 amino acids. V lost 2 bases and J 0 bases, leaving 8 bases between the germline ends. The CDR3 DNA follows: TGCAGTGCTAGACCCCCAGGCTCTGGGGCCAACGTCCTGACTTTC. Its protein is CSARPPGSGANVLTF.

Remarks on this clonotype: At one of its ends the junction is not consistent with the germline gene, which may arise from a read error. V gene TRBV5-1 combines with J gene TRBJ2-1, with 9 bases matching TRBD1. Germline loops: CDR1 SGHRS, CDR2 YFSETQ. The CDR3 is 15 residues long. CDR3 in DNA: TGCGCCAGCAGCTTCGTGGGGACAGGGCGGAATGAACAGTTCTTC. This codes for CASSFVGTGRNEQFF.

V is TRBV12-3 or TRBV12-4 and J is TRBJ1-2, with 11 bases identical to TRBD1. Trimming at V came to 5 bases and at J to 5 bases, leaving 7 bases not matched to a gene. This CDR3 region has 15 residues. CDR3 nucleotide sequence: TGTGCCAGCAGTACGGTAGGACAGGGGGCGTATGGCTACACCTTC. Its translation: CASSTVGQGAYGYTF.

CDR3 region: CSVDGVGGANVLTF. The CDR3, as DNA: TGCAGCGTTGACGGAGTCGGTGGGGCCAACGTCCTGACTTTC. The V call is TRBV29-1, the J call TRBJ2-6, with D hard to call. CDR1 and CDR2 from the germline V gene are SQVTM and ANQGSEA. V lost 3 bases and J 3 bases, leaving 9 bases between the germline ends. There are 14 residues in the CDR3.

This clonotype was found once. The chain couples TRBV12-3 or TRBV12-4 to TRBJ2-1; D perhaps matches TRBD2 (6 bases). V lost 4 bases to trimming and J lost 8 bases, with 18 bases between them. The CDR3 covers 15 residues. CDR3 region: CASSSGGPFVDEQFF. The DNA of the CDR3 is TGTGCCAGCAGTTCCGGGGGTCCTTTCGTGGATGAGCAGTTCTTC.

This clonotype occurred many times. CDR3: CSVQRGGNEQFF. CDR3 in DNA: TGCAGCGTCCAAAGGGGTGGCAATGAGCAGTTCTTC. The chain combines TRBV29-1 with TRBJ2-1; D may be TRBD1 (5 bases). The length of the CDR3 is 12 residues. V gave up 6 bases and J gave up 6 bases, with 12 bases separating them. The V gene's germline CDR1 is SQVTM and CDR2 ANQGSEA.

This clonotype has only one observation. The chain has TRBV10-3 and TRBJ2-5, with D possibly TRBD1 on 6 matching bases. The end of the DNA fits TRBJ2-7 better, so the J call may be wrong. The CDR3 sequence is 15 residues long. Germline V gene lookup returns CDR1 ENHRY and CDR2 SYGVKD. CDR3 in DNA: TGTGCCATCAGTGAGGGGCAGGGGAAGACCTACGAGCAGTACTTC. It translates to CAISEGQGKTYEQYF.